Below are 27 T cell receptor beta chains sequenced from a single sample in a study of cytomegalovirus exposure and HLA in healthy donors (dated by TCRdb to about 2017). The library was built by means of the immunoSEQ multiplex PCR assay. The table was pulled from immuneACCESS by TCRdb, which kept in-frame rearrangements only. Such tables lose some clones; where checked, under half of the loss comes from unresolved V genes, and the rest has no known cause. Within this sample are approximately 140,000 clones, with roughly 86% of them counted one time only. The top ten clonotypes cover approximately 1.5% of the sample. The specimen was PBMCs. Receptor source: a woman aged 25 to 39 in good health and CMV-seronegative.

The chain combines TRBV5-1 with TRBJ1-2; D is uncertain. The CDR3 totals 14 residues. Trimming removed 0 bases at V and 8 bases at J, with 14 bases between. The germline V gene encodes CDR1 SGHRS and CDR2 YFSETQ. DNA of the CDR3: TGCGCCAGCAGCTTGGGTCCGGGTCAGTCGGGCTACACCTTC. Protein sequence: CASSLGPGQSGYTF.

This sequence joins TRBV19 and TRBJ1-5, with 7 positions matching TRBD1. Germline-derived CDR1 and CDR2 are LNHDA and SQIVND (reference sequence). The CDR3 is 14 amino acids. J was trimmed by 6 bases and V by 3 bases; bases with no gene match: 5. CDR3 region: CASSIHRGGQPQHF. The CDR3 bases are TGTGCCAGTAGTATCCACAGGGGAGGTCAGCCCCAGCATTTT.

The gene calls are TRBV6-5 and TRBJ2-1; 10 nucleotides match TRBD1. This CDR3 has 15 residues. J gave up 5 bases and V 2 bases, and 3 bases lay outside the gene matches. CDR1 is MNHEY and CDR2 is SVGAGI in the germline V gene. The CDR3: CASSYVGTGDNEQFF. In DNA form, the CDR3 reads TGTGCCAGCAGTTACGTGGGGACAGGGGACAATGAGCAGTTCTTC.

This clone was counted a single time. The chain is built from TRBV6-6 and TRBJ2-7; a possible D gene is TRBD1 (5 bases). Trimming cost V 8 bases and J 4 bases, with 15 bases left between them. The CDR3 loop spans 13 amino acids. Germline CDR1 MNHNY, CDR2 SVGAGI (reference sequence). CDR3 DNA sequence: TGTGCCAGCCAAGGGGCGTCGGAATACGAGCAGTACTTC. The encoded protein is CASQGASEYEQYF.

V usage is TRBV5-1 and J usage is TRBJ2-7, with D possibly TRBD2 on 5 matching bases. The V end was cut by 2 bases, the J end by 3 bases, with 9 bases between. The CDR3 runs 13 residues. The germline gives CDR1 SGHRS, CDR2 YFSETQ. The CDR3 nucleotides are TGCGCCAGCAGCTTCACCGGGGACTACGAGCAGTACTTC. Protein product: CASSFTGDYEQYF.

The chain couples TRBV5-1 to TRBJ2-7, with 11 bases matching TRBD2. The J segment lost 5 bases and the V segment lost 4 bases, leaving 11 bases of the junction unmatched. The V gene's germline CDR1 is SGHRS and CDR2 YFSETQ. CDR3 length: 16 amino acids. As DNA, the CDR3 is TGCGCCAGCAGCCAGACTAGCGGGGTCCCCACCAACGAGCAGTACTTC. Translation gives CASSQTSGVPTNEQYF.

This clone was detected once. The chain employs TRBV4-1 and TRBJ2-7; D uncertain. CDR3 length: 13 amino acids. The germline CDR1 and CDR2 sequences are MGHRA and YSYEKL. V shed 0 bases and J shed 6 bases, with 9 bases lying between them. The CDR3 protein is CASSQDYNLEQYF. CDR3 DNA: TGCGCCAGCAGCCAAGATTACAATCTCGAGCAGTACTTC.

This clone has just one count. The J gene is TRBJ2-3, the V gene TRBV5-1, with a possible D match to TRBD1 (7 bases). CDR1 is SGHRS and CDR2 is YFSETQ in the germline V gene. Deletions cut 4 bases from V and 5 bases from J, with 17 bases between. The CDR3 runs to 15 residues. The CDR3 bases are TGCGCCAGCAGCCAGGGGGGAGGACCTTTAGATACGCAGTATTTT. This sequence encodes CASSQGGGPLDTQYF.

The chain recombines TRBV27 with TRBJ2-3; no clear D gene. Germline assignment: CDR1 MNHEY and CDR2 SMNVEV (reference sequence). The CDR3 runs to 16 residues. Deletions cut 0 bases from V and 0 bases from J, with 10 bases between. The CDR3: CASSLSATRSTDTQYF. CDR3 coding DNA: TGTGCCAGCAGTTTATCAGCGACCCGCAGCACAGATACGCAGTATTTT.

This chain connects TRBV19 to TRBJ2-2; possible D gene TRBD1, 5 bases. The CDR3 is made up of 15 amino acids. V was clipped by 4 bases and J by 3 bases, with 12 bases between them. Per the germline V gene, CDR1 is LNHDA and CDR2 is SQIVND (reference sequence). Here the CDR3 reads CASSRGRPYTGELFF. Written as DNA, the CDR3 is TGTGCCAGTAGTAGGGGCAGGCCTTACACCGGGGAGCTGTTTTTT.

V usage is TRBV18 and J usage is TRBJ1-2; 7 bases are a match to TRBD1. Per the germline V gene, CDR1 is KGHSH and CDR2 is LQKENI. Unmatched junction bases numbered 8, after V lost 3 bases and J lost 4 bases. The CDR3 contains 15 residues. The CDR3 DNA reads TGTGCCAGCTCACCCCAAGCGACAGGGAGCTATGGCTACACCTTC. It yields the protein CASSPQATGSYGYTF.

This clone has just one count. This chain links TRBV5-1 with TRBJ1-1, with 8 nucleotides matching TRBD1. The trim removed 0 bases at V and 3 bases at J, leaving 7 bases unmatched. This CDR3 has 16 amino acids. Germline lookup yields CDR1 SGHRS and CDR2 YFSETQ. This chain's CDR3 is CASSLGTGFGDTEAFF. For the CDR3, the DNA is TGCGCCAGCAGCTTGGGGACAGGGTTCGGAGACACTGAAGCTTTCTTT.

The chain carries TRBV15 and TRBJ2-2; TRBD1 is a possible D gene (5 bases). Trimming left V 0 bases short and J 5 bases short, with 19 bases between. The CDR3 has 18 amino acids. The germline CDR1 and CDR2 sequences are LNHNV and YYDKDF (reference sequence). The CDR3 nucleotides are TGTGCCACCAGCAGAGATTTAGGACCAGGGCCGCGAACCGGGGAGCTGTTTTTT. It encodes CATSRDLGPGPRTGELFF.

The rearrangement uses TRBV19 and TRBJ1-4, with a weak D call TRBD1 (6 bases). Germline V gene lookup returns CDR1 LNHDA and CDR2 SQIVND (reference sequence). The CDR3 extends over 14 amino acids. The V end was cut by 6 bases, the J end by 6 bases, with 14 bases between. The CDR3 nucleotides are TGTGCCAGTAGCCGGGACATTGTGGATGAAAAACTGTTTTTT. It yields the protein CASSRDIVDEKLFF.

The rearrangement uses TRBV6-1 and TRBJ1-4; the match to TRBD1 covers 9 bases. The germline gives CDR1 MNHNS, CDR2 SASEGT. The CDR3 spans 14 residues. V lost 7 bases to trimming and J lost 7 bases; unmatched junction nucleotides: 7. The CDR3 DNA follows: TGTGCCAGCATGCGGGACAGGGCGAGTGAAAAACTGTTTTTT. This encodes CASMRDRASEKLFF.

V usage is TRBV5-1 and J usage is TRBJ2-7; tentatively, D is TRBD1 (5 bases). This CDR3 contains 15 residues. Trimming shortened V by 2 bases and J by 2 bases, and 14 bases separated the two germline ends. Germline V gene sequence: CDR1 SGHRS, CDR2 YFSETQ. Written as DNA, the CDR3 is TGCGCCAGCAGCTTAGGGGTAACTGCGGCCTACGAGCAGTACTTC. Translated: CASSLGVTAAYEQYF.

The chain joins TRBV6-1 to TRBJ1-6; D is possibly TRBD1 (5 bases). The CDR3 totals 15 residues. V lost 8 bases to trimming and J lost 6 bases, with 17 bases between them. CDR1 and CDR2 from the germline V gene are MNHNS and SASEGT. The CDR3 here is CASGGTRTFNSPLHF. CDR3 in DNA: TGTGCCAGCGGGGGGACTAGGACATTTAATTCACCCCTCCACTTT.

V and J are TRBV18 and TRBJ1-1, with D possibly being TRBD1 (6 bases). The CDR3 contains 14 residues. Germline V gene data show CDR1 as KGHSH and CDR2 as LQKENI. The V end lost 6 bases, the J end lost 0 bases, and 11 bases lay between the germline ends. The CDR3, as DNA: TGTGCCAGCTCGGGACAAATAATGAACACTGAAGCTTTCTTT. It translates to CASSGQIMNTEAFF.

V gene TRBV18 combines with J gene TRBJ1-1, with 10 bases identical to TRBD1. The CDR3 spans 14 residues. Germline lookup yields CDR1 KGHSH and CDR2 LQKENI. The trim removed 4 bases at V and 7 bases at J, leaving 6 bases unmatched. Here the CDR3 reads CASSQDRGVFEAFF. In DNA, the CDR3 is TGTGCCAGCTCACAGGACAGGGGGGTTTTTGAAGCTTTCTTT.

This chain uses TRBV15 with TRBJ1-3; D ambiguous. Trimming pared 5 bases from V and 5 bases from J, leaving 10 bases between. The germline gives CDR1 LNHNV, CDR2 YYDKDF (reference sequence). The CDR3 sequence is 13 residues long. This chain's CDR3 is CATSSPGRNTIYF. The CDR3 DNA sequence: TGTGCCACCAGCTCCCCGGGGAGAAACACCATATATTTT. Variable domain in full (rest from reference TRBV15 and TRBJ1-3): DAMVIQNPRYQVTQFGKPVTLSCSQTLNHNVMYWYQQKSSQAPKLLFHYYDKDFNNEADTPDNFQSRRPNTSFCFLDIRSPGLGDTAMYLCATSSPGRNTIYFGEGSWLTVV.

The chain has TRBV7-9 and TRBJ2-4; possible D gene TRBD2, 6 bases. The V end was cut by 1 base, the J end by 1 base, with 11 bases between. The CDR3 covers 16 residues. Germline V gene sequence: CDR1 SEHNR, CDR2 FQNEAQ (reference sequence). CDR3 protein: CASSLVGGSAKNIQYF. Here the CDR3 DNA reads TGTGCCAGCAGCTTAGTTGGAGGGAGCGCCAAAAACATTCAGTACTTC. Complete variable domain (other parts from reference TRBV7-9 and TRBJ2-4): DTGVSQNPRHKITKRGQNVTFRCDPISEHNRLYWYRQTLGQGPEFLTYFQNEAQLEKSRLLSDRFSAERPKGSFSTLEIQRTEQGDSAMYLCASSLVGGSAKNIQYFGAGTRLSVL.

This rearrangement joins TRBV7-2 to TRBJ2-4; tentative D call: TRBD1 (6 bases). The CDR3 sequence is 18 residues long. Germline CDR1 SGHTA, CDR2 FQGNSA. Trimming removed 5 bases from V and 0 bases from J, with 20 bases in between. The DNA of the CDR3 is TGTGCCAGCAGCACGGCTGGGGGCCCGGCTCTAGCCAAAAACATTCAGTACTTC. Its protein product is CASSTAGGPALAKNIQYF.

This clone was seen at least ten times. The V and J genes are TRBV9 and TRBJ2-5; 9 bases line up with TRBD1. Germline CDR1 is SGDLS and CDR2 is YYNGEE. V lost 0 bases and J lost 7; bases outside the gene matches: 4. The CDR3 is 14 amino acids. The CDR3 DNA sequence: TGTGCCAGCAGCGTAGAGGGACAGGGTGGGACCCAGTACTTC. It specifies CASSVEGQGGTQYF. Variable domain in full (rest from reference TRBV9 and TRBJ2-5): DSGVTQTPKHLITATGQRVTLRCSPRSGDLSVYWYQQSLDQGLQFLIQYYNGEERAKGNILERFSAQQFPDLHSELNLSSLELGDSALYFCASSVEGQGGTQYFGPGTRLLVL.

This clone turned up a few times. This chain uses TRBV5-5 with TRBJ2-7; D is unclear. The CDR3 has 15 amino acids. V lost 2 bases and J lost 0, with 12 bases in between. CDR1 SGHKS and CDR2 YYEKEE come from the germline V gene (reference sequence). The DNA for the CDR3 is TGTGCCAGCAGCTTTGGCCTCCTGCTCTCCTACGAGCAGTACTTC. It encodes CASSFGLLLSYEQYF.

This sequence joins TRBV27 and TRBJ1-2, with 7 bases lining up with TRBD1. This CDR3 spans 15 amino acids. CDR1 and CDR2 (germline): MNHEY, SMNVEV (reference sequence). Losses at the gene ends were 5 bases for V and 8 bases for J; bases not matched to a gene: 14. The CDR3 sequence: CASSTRITGVGGYTF. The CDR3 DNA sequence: TGTGCCAGCAGTACTAGGATCACAGGGGTTGGGGGCTACACCTTC.

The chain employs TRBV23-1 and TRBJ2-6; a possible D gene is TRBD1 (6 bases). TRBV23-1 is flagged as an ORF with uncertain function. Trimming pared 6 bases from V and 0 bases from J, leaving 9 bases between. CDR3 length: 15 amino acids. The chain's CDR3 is CASRTGLSGANVLTF. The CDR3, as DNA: TGCGCCAGCAGGACAGGACTCTCTGGGGCCAACGTCCTGACTTTC.

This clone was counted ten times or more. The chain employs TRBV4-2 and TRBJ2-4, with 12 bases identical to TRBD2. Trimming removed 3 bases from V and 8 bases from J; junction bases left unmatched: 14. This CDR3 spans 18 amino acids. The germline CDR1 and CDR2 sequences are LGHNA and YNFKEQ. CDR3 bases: TGTGCCAGCAGCCAGGAGGGACTAGCGGGTTTCAATGTTGACATTCAGTACTTC. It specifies CASSQEGLAGFNVDIQYF.